Each of the 11 T cell receptor beta chains below was sequenced from the same sample in a study of T-cell reconstitution after alpha-beta-depleted transplantation in children. Using unique molecular identifiers, the investigators prepared the TCRbeta library. TCRdb re-called the PCR reads with MiXCR, one entry per CDR3 protein. This table holds about 600,000 distinct CDR3 sequences, about 21% found once. This specimen was PBMCs, mostly from graft donor cells, taken 360 days after TCRalphabeta/CD19-depleted stem cell transplant. These receptors all stem from a boy under two years old who had a stem cell transplant for acute myeloid leukemia, so the T cells may come from the graft donor.

This chain uses TRBV7-2 with TRBJ2-1; D is possibly TRBD2 (6 bases). With 1 base removed from V and 12 bases from J, the gap between germline ends came to 16 bases. Per germline, CDR1 SGHTA and CDR2 FQGNSA. The CDR3 spans 14 residues. Here the CDR3 reads CASSLGASGLGQFF. Here the CDR3 DNA reads TGTGCCAGCAGCTTAGGGGCGAGCGGGTTGGGGCAGTTCTTC.

This clonotype was found a few times. The chain couples TRBV4-3 to TRBJ2-7; 10 positions agree with TRBD2. The germline V gene has CDR1 LGHNA and CDR2 YSLEER. The CDR3 totals 17 residues. With 0 bases clipped from V and 4 bases from J, the junction kept 9 bases outside the gene matches. CDR3 DNA sequence: TGCGCCAGCAGCCAAGAGATAGGACTAGCGGACGAGTACGAGCAGTACTTC. Its translation is CASSQEIGLADEYEQYF.

The chain combines TRBV20-1 with TRBJ1-6; D not resolved. Germline V CDR1 and CDR2: DFQATT, SNEGSKA (reference sequence). CDR3 length: 16 residues. With 6 bases removed from V and 3 bases from J, the gap between germline ends came to 18 bases. The CDR3: CSARTHREGYNSPLHF. DNA for the CDR3: TGCAGTGCGAGGACCCATCGCGAGGGCTATAATTCACCCCTCCACTTT.

This clonotype was counted a few times. The chain employs TRBV12-5 and TRBJ1-2, with 7 bases fitting TRBD1. V shed 6 bases and J 7 bases; nucleotides not matched to a gene: 8. Germline CDR1 and CDR2: LGHNT and FRNRAP. This CDR3 contains 13 residues. The CDR3 here is CASGLTGNGGYTF. The CDR3 region has the DNA TGTGCTAGTGGCTTGACAGGGAATGGTGGCTACACCTTC.

The chain couples TRBV6-5 to TRBJ2-3; the match to TRBD2 covers 8 bases. Germline assignment: CDR1 MNHEY and CDR2 SVGAGI. After removal of 4 bases from V and 4 bases from J, the junction contained 13 bases not matched to a gene. The CDR3 has 17 residues. CDR3 nucleotide sequence: TGTGCCAGCAGTTCCTTAACGGGGGGGTACTCGGCAGATACGCAGTATTTT. It encodes CASSSLTGGYSADTQYF.

The chain is built from TRBV12-3 or TRBV12-4 and TRBJ2-7; D is perhaps TRBD2 (6 bases). V gave up 5 bases and J gave up 10 bases, with 12 bases separating them. The CDR3 extends over 11 amino acids. The CDR3 DNA reads TGTGCCAGCAGTCCCGGGGGAGCCCAGTACGTC. Protein product: CASSPGGAQYV.

The V gene is TRBV12-3 or TRBV12-4, the J gene TRBJ2-3; TRBD1 agrees at 9 bases. Unmatched junction bases numbered 5, after V lost 1 base and J lost 3 bases. This CDR3 comprises 16 residues. The CDR3 spells CASSLGGQGRTDTQYF. The CDR3 DNA reads as TGTGCCAGCAGTTTAGGGGGACAGGGAAGGACAGATACGCAGTATTTT.

This clonotype has ten or more counts. The CDR3 sequence is CSANTGAQYF. The CDR3 nucleotides are TGCAGTGCCAATACAGGGGCCCAGTACTTC. This chain uses TRBV20-1 with TRBJ2-4, with 7 positions matching TRBD1. With V trimmed by 6 bases and J by 13 bases, 6 bases remained unmatched. Looked up from germline, CDR1 is DFQATT and CDR2 is SNEGSKA (reference sequence). This CDR3 has 10 residues.

The chain recombines TRBV24-1 with TRBJ2-1; 15 bases map to TRBD2. The ends lost 9 bases at V and 3 bases at J; junction bases unmatched: 8. Germline lookup yields CDR1 KGHDR and CDR2 SFDVKD. This CDR3 has 17 amino acids. The DNA for the CDR3 is TGTGCCACCGGGACTAGCGGGGGGTCGGATAACTACAATGAGCAGTTCTTC. Its translation is CATGTSGGSDNYNEQFF.

V is TRBV15 and J is TRBJ1-5; no clear D. This CDR3 region has 12 residues. Trimming pared 1 base from V and 10 bases from J, leaving 8 bases between. Germline CDR1 LNHNV, CDR2 YYDKDF (reference sequence). The CDR3 loop reads CATSRGDRPQHF. The CDR3 coding sequence is TGTGCCACCAGCAGAGGGGATCGCCCCCAGCATTTT.

This clonotype was seen once. The rearrangement joins TRBV12-3 or TRBV12-4 to TRBJ1-4; unclear D gene. Trimming removed 5 bases from V and 8 bases from J, with 21 bases in between. The CDR3 has 16 amino acids. CDR3 in DNA: TGTGCCAGCAGTAAATTAAGCCTACCGCCGCAAGAAAAACTGTTTTTT. Residues: CASSKLSLPPQEKLFF.